This TCR beta chain was obtained from a study of T cells in tuberculosis. Here immunoSEQ multiplex PCR was the method, and the copy in TCRdb shows in-frame clones only, minus some. Of about 25,000 clones in the sample, roughly 92% were seen once. Germline CDR1 LNHDA, CDR2 SQIVND (reference sequence). Trimming pared 7 bases from V and 7 bases from J, leaving 20 bases between. The CDR3 loop spans 15 amino acids. The TCR comes from a donor between 10 and 35 years old with latent tuberculosis or without tuberculosis infection. Some clones in this sample may be carry-over from other donors' samples. Sequenced sample: PBMCs. V is TRBV19 and J is TRBJ2-1; maybe TRBD2 (6 bases). CDR3 sequence (DNA): TGTGCCAGTAAATCGACAGTCGGGAGCGCTAATGAGCAGTTCTTC. Its translation is CASKSTVGSANEQFF. The entire variable domain, with the rest obtained from reference TRBV19 and TRBJ2-1, is as follows: DGGITQSPKYLFRKEGQNVTLSCEQNLNHDAMYWYRQDPGQGLRLIYYSQIVNDFQKGDIAEGYSVSREKKESFPLTVTSAQKNPTAFYLCASKSTVGSANEQFFGPGTRLTVL.